Each of the 31 T cell receptor beta chains below was sequenced from the same sample in a study of shared clonotypes between healthy human individuals. The method was immunoSEQ multiplex PCR; TCRdb's version includes in-frame clones alone and lacks a portion of them. The repertoire has about 980,000 clones, less than 85% of them found once; the top ten carry around 1.5%. Source material: memory CD4+ T cells sorted from blood. Regarding subset: CD45RA-negative fraction. The receptors stem from a man younger than 35 in good health.

V is TRBV6-5 and J is TRBJ1-5, with D uncertain. CDR3 length: 14 residues. V lost 6 bases, J lost 1 base, and 10 bases lay in between. Germline V gives CDR1 MNHEY, CDR2 SVGAGI. CDR3 coding DNA: TGTGCCAGCAGCCCGGACTGGAGCAATCAGCCCCAGCATTTT. It codes for CASSPDWSNQPQHF.

The V gene is TRBV19, the J gene TRBJ1-2, with D unresolved. Trimming left V 7 bases short and J 7 bases short, with 19 bases between. This CDR3 is built from 14 residues. CDR1 and CDR2 from the germline V gene are LNHDA and SQIVND (reference sequence). CDR3 sequence reads: CASTLGFSTTGYTF. CDR3 nucleotide sequence: TGTGCCAGTACCTTAGGGTTCAGCACGACTGGCTACACCTTC. The variable domain in full, completed from reference TRBV19 and TRBJ1-2, reads DGGITQSPKYLFRKEGQNVTLSCEQNLNHDAMYWYRQDPGQGLRLIYYSQIVNDFQKGDIAEGYSVSREKKESFPLTVTSAQKNPTAFYLCASTLGFSTTGYTFGSGTRLTVV.

This clone was detected only a few times. The chain recombines TRBV13 with TRBJ2-3; D not resolved. Per germline, CDR1 PRHDT and CDR2 FYEKMQ (reference sequence). The CDR3 consists of 15 residues. Trimming shortened V by 5 bases and J by 0 bases, and 12 bases separated the two germline ends. The CDR3 DNA is TGTGCCAGCAGCCCGCCCGGATCTAGCACAGATACGCAGTATTTT. Translated: CASSPPGSSTDTQYF.

This clone was found a few times. The chain employs TRBV2 and TRBJ2-7; D uncertain. Trimming removed 4 bases from V and 2 bases from J, with 9 bases in between. Germline values: CDR1 SNHLY, CDR2 FYNNEI. The CDR3 covers 13 residues. For the CDR3, the DNA is TGTGCCAGCAGTGTCTTGTCTACCTACGAGCAGTACTTC. Translated: CASSVLSTYEQYF.

The V and J genes are TRBV15 and TRBJ1-5; D is possibly TRBD1 (5 bases). The germline CDR1 and CDR2 sequences are LNHNV and YYDKDF (reference sequence). Between the trimmed V and J ends, which lost 0 bases and 0 bases, there was a span of 9 bases. The CDR3 runs to 16 residues. The CDR3 DNA reads TGTGCCACCAGCAGAGACAGGGTACTTAGCAATCAGCCCCAGCATTTT. Protein sequence: CATSRDRVLSNQPQHF. The entire variable domain, with the rest obtained from reference TRBV15 and TRBJ1-5, is as follows: DAMVIQNPRYQVTQFGKPVTLSCSQTLNHNVMYWYQQKSSQAPKLLFHYYDKDFNNEADTPDNFQSRRPNTSFCFLDIRSPGLGDTAMYLCATSRDRVLSNQPQHFGDGTRLSIL.

The rearrangement uses TRBV10-3 and TRBJ2-7; D is perhaps TRBD1 (5 bases). The CDR3 loop spans 15 amino acids. CDR1 is ENHRY and CDR2 is SYGVKD in the germline V gene. Trimming shortened V by 0 bases and J by 3 bases, and 12 bases separated the two germline ends. The CDR3 DNA sequence: TGTGCCATCAGTGAGTCCCAGGGCCATCTCTACGAGCAGTACTTC. Its translation: CAISESQGHLYEQYF.

V is TRBV18 and J is TRBJ2-7, with 7 bases lining up with TRBD2. After removal of 5 bases from V and 2 bases from J, the junction contained 6 bases not matched to a gene. The CDR3 runs 14 residues. CDR1 and CDR2 (germline): KGHSH, LQKENI. CDR3 bases: TGTGCCAGCTCATACGGAGCGGGGACCTACGAGCAGTACTTC. The encoded protein is CASSYGAGTYEQYF.

Points on this clone: This sequence may be a read error, since a much larger clone differs from it by one base. Other DNA variants within this sample encode the same CDR3. The rearrangement joins TRBV5-1 to TRBJ2-7; TRBD1 is a possible D gene (5 bases). CDR3 length equals 13 residues. Germline V gene data show CDR1 as SGHRS and CDR2 as YFSETQ. The V end lost 5 bases, the J end lost 3 bases, and 12 bases lay between the germline ends. CDR3 sequence: CASSKGRDYEQYF. CDR3 sequence (DNA): TGCGCCAGCAGTAAGGGCAGGGACTACGAGCAGTACTTC.

This clone was detected once. The chain links TRBV7-2 to TRBJ2-1; D is undetermined. The CDR3 runs 14 residues. The V end was cut by 1 base, the J end by 3 bases, with 7 bases between. Per germline, CDR1 SGHTA and CDR2 FQGNSA. The CDR3: CASSLERIYNEQFF. CDR3 bases: TGTGCCAGCAGCTTAGAACGGATCTACAATGAGCAGTTCTTC.

This clone occurred a few times. The genes are TRBV6-5 and TRBJ2-5, with D hard to call. The V and J ends lost 2 bases and 8 bases respectively, with 12 bases between them. CDR1 and CDR2 (germline): MNHEY, SVGAGI. The CDR3 has 13 residues. CDR3 bases: TGTGCCAGCAGTTACGACGGTTCCCAAACCCAGTACTTC. Its translation is CASSYDGSQTQYF.

This chain's CDR3 is CASSLQGNQPQHF. The DNA of the CDR3 is TGTGCCAGCAGCCTACAGGGCAATCAGCCCCAGCATTTT. This sequence joins TRBV6-6 and TRBJ1-5; the D gene is possibly TRBD1 (5 bases). Germline V gene data show CDR1 as MNHNY and CDR2 as SVGAGI (reference sequence). CDR3 size: 13 residues. The germline V and J ends were trimmed by 6 bases and 2 bases, with 8 bases remaining between them.

The chain employs TRBV5-6 and TRBJ1-1; no firm D call. CDR1 is SGHDT and CDR2 is YYEEEE in the germline V gene. The germline V and J ends were trimmed by 5 bases and 1 base, with 15 bases remaining between them. The CDR3 spans 15 residues. The CDR3 DNA reads as TGTGCCAGCAGTTCCCTCCGGCGCCAGAACACTGAAGCTTTCTTT. The encoded protein is CASSSLRRQNTEAFF.

The chain carries TRBV5-6 and TRBJ2-7, with TRBD1 matching 7 bases. The CDR3 runs to 16 residues. Germline CDR1 and CDR2: SGHDT and YYEEEE. With 4 bases clipped from V and 5 bases from J, the junction kept 15 bases outside the gene matches. CDR3 nucleotides: TGTGCCAGCAGCAGGATCGACAGGGACCTAGGGGACGAGCAGTACTTC. It yields the protein CASSRIDRDLGDEQYF.

In this sample, this clone turned up once. The gene calls are TRBV6-5 and TRBJ2-6, with a tentative D call TRBD2 (5 bases). Germline V gives CDR1 MNHEY, CDR2 SVGAGI. The CDR3 loop spans 15 amino acids. V was pared by 10 bases and J by 0 bases, with 13 bases between. This CDR3 is CATQREGSGANVLTF. In nucleotides, the CDR3 is TGTGCCACCCAGAGGGAAGGCTCTGGGGCCAACGTCCTGACTTTC.

The chain has TRBV28 and TRBJ1-3, with a possible D match to TRBD1 (6 bases). CDR1 and CDR2 (germline): MDHEN, SYDVKM. The ends were cut back, 3 bases at V and 5 bases at J, with 8 bases in the middle. The CDR3 totals 13 residues. The chain's CDR3 is CASSFGGRNTIYF. CDR3 sequence (DNA): TGTGCCAGCAGTTTTGGGGGGCGAAACACCATATATTTT.

The gene calls are TRBV7-2 and TRBJ2-2; tentative D call: TRBD2 (5 bases). Germline V CDR1 and CDR2: SGHTA, FQGNSA. V was clipped by 6 bases and J by 7 bases, with 15 bases between them. The CDR3 sequence is 14 residues long. The CDR3 DNA is TGTGCCAGCAGTCGCACGTCCGGGGTCGGGGAGCTGTTTTTT. As protein: CASSRTSGVGELFF.

This clone has a handful of counts. This chain links TRBV27 with TRBJ1-6, with D possibly TRBD1 on 5 matching bases. Germline assignment: CDR1 MNHEY and CDR2 SMNVEV (reference sequence). This CDR3 has 12 amino acids. Deletions cut 5 bases from V and 14 bases from J, with 13 bases between. CDR3 residues: CASSPSGLSLHF. The DNA for the CDR3 is TGTGCCAGCAGTCCCTCGGGACTATCCCTCCACTTT.

This clone was picked up many times. The rearrangement links TRBV4-1 to TRBJ1-4; D call uncertain. The V and J ends lost 2 bases and 5 bases respectively, with 9 bases between them. The CDR3 is 14 amino acids. CDR1 is MGHRA and CDR2 is YSYEKL in the germline V gene. The CDR3 DNA sequence: TGCGCCAGCAGCCAATCGAGCCAAAATGAAAAACTGTTTTTT. Translation gives CASSQSSQNEKLFF.

The J gene is TRBJ2-5, the V gene TRBV27; 11 bases are shared with TRBD2. The CDR3 is made up of 16 amino acids. V lost 4 bases to trimming and J lost 4 bases; unmatched junction nucleotides: 8. CDR1 and CDR2 from the germline V gene are MNHEY and SMNVEV (reference sequence). The CDR3 spells CASSSLTSGRGETQYF. CDR3 DNA sequence: TGTGCCAGCAGTTCCCTTACTAGCGGGAGAGGAGAGACCCAGTACTTC.

In nucleotides, the CDR3 is TGTGCCAGCAGCGTAGGGACGTACCAAGAGACCCAGTACTTC. It translates to CASSVGTYQETQYF. The J gene is TRBJ2-5, the V gene TRBV9; D gene uncertain. V was shortened by 0 bases and J by 0 bases, with 6 bases between the two germline ends. Germline V CDR1 and CDR2: SGDLS, YYNGEE. The CDR3 sequence is 14 residues long.

This clone was counted only a few times. The chain is built from TRBV5-1 and TRBJ1-3, with D unresolved. Germline assignment: CDR1 SGHRS and CDR2 YFSETQ. The length of the CDR3 is 15 residues. Trimming shortened V by 0 bases and J by 3 bases, and 10 bases separated the two germline ends. The DNA for the CDR3 is TGCGCCAGCAGCTTGGCCGTTGGGATTGGAAACACCATATATTTT. It translates to CASSLAVGIGNTIYF. Drawing the rest from reference TRBV5-1 and TRBJ1-3, the complete variable domain is KAGVTQTPRYLIKTRGQQVTLSCSPISGHRSVSWYQQTPGQGLQFLFEYFSETQRNKGNFPGRFSGRQFSNSRSEMNVSTLELGDSALYLCASSLAVGIGNTIYFGEGSWLTVV.

The rearrangement joins TRBV7-2 to TRBJ1-1, with D possibly TRBD1 on 6 matching bases. CDR3 size: 14 residues. The V gene lost 2 bases and the J gene lost 6 bases, with 13 bases spanning the gap. Germline V gene lookup returns CDR1 SGHTA and CDR2 FQGNSA. The CDR3 loop is CASSLRGAGAEAFF. DNA for the CDR3: TGTGCCAGCAGCTTACGGGGGGCGGGCGCTGAAGCTTTCTTT.

The chain uses TRBV7-3 and TRBJ2-1; 14 nucleotides align to TRBD2. This CDR3 is 14 amino acids long. Germline V gene data show CDR1 as SGHTA and CDR2 as FQGTGA. The V segment lost 3 bases and the J segment 12 bases; nucleotides outside the gene matches: 4. In DNA form, the CDR3 reads TGTGCCAGCAGCTTGACTAGCGGGGGGGCCGCGCAGTTCTTC. Encoded protein: CASSLTSGGAAQFF.

The chain combines TRBV7-9 with TRBJ1-4, with TRBD1 matching 8 bases. V shed 4 bases, J shed 8 bases, and the junction held 6 bases outside the gene matches. The CDR3 totals 14 residues. Germline V gene data show CDR1 as SEHNR and CDR2 as FQNEAQ (reference sequence). This CDR3 is CASSSQGEEEKLFF. For the CDR3, the DNA is TGTGCCAGCAGCTCACAGGGGGAGGAAGAAAAACTGTTTTTT.

The rearrangement uses TRBV20-1 and TRBJ2-3; no definite D call. V was pared by 3 bases and J by 7 bases, with 8 bases between. Germline CDR1 DFQATT, CDR2 SNEGSKA (reference sequence). The CDR3 totals 11 residues. This chain's CDR3 is CSASLVNTQYF. The CDR3 DNA reads TGCAGTGCTAGTCTTGTTAATACGCAGTATTTT.

In this sample, this clone turned up once. V gene TRBV19 combines with J gene TRBJ2-2; D not certain. The germline V gene has CDR1 LNHDA and CDR2 SQIVND (reference sequence). CDR3 size: 15 residues. V lost 3 bases, J lost 4 bases, and 12 bases lay in between. CDR3 residues: CASSIVTAGTGELFF. The DNA of the CDR3 is TGTGCCAGTAGTATCGTCACGGCTGGCACCGGGGAGCTGTTTTTT.

The table lists this clone with a few counts. The rearrangement joins TRBV27 to TRBJ1-5; D remains unclear. There are 12 residues in the CDR3. V was cut by 5 bases and J by 3 bases, with 5 bases left in between. Germline-derived CDR1 and CDR2 are MNHEY and SMNVEV (reference sequence). CDR3 nucleotide sequence: TGTGCCAGCAGTAAAGTCAATCAGCCCCAGCATTTT. Residues: CASSKVNQPQHF.

Concerning this clone itself: The likely explanation is a read error, given a far larger clone one base away. The chain is built from TRBV5-4 and TRBJ1-1, with TRBD1 as a possible D gene (6 bases). In germline, CDR1 is SGHNT, CDR2 YYREEE (reference sequence). The CDR3 length is 13 residues. Trimming pared 4 bases from V and 2 bases from J, leaving 9 bases between. The CDR3 is CASSPGQNTEAFF. CDR3 DNA: TGTGCCAGCAGCCCGGGACAAAACACTGAAGCTTTCTTT.

This sequence joins TRBV4-3 and TRBJ2-2, with 16 bases identical to TRBD2. CDR1 and CDR2 from the germline V gene are LGHNA and YSLEER. This CDR3 is built from 21 residues. V gave up 3 bases and J gave up 1 base; unmatched junction bases: 11. The CDR3 here is CASSHKIPGLAGGMNTGELFF. Here the CDR3 DNA reads TGCGCCAGCAGCCACAAGATACCGGGACTAGCGGGAGGGATGAACACCGGGGAGCTGTTTTTT.

V is TRBV28 and J is TRBJ1-1; no definite D call. CDR3 length: 11 residues. Germline CDR1 MDHEN, CDR2 SYDVKM. CDR3 DNA sequence: TGTTGTTCTTTGGGGAGGAGTGAAGCTTTCTTT. Protein: CCSLGRSEAFF.

The chain has TRBV30 and TRBJ2-3; maybe TRBD2 (5 bases). Per germline, CDR1 GTSNPN and CDR2 SVGIG (reference sequence). Trimming stripped 8 bases from V and 4 bases from J, with 10 bases between. The CDR3 totals 11 residues. The CDR3: CARGWADTQYF. CDR3 bases: TGTGCCCGAGGGTGGGCAGATACGCAGTATTTT.